A selection of T cell receptor beta chains follows, all from one sample in a study of cytomegalovirus exposure and HLA in healthy donors. Method: immunoSEQ multiplex PCR; TCRdb's copy keeps in-frame clones and lacks some. The table has over 80,000 clones, 82% seen once; the top ten hold under 4%. The sequenced sample was PBMCs. The receptors derive from a man in his fifties or sixties in good health and CMV-seronegative. Each CDR3 is given with its conserved first and last residue. D genes are given only for firm matches. Expanded clones are given a class, and other clones once, few, many or no size at all.

>TRBJ1-4|TRBV9|NA|NA
TGTGCCAGCAGCGTAGCTACGGGGGGAAATGAAAAACTGTTTTTT
CASSVATGGNEKLFF
>TRBJ2-3|TRBV5-1|TRBD1|NA
TGCGCCAGCAGTTACAGGGGCGCTGGCGCAGATACGCAGTATTTT
CASSYRGAGADTQYF
>TRBJ2-7|TRBV9|TRBD2|NA
TGTGCCAGCAGCGTAAGCGGGAGCCCCACCGGGGAGCAGTACTTC
CASSVSGSPTGEQYF
>TRBJ2-5|TRBV20-1|NA|NA
TGCAGTGCTGACAGTGGGGAGACCCAGTACTTC
CSADSGETQYF
>TRBJ1-2|TRBV5-4|NA|NA
TGTGCCAGCAGCTTTGGTGGGGGTGCGGCGGGAATGGGCTACACCTTC
CASSFGGGAAGMGYTF
>TRBJ2-6|TRBV10-3|NA|once
TGTGCCATCAGTGAGGGGGGCCGGGGGGCCAACGTCCTGACTTTC
CAISEGGRGANVLTF
>TRBJ2-5|TRBV5-8|NA|NA
TGTGCCAGCAGCTTGAACAGGGCGCTAGCGGTTGAGGAGACCCAGTACTTC
CASSLNRALAVEETQYF
>TRBJ1-2|TRBV27|NA|NA
TGTGCCAGCAGTGGATGGGGGGGACAAGCGGGGGGCGATGGCTACACCTTC
CASSGWGGQAGGDGYTF
>TRBJ1-1|TRBV7-9|TRBD1|NA
TGTGCCAGCAGCTCCCAGGGGGCAAGCACTGAAGCTTTCTTT
CASSSQGASTEAFF
>TRBJ1-1|TRBV9|NA|NA
TGTGCCAGCAGCGCGCATGCAGGGATCACTGAAGCTTTCTTT
CASSAHAGITEAFF
>TRBJ2-4|TRBV2|NA|NA
TGTGCCAGTGGAACGGGGATAATAGCCAAAAACATTCAGTACTTC
CASGTGIIAKNIQYF
>TRBJ1-1|TRBV18|TRBD1|NA
TGTGCCAGCTCATCAGGACAGGGTAGTATCCGAGCTTTCTTT
CASSSGQGSIRAFF
>TRBJ1-1|TRBV10-2|NA|NA
TGCGCCAGCAGTTACCTGGGGGGTTCCGACACTGAAGCTTTCTTT
CASSYLGGSDTEAFF
>TRBJ1-1|TRBV2|NA|NA
TGTGCCAGCAGTCGAGGAGGTGGGGGCTACACTGAAGCTTTCTTT
CASSRGGGGYTEAFF
>TRBJ1-2|TRBV28|NA|once
TGTGCCAGCAGCCTCTCTACAGGCTTCTCTCTTTCAGCTAACTATGGCTACACCTTC
CASSLSTGFSLSANYGYTF
>TRBJ2-5|TRBV5-1|NA|NA
TGCGCCAGCAGCCGCTCAACAGGGTTGAAAGAGACCCAGTACTTC
CASSRSTGLKETQYF
>TRBJ2-5|TRBV2|TRBD1|NA
TGTGCAAACGTCCGGGACAGGGGGCAAGAGACCCAGTACTTC
CANVRDRGQETQYF
>TRBJ1-3|TRBV4-3|NA|NA
TGCGCCAGCAGCCAAGATTCGGTCGCTCAAGGAAACACCATATATTTT
CASSQDSVAQGNTIYF
>TRBJ2-1|TRBV20-1|NA|NA
TGCAGTGGGGGCGGCTACAATGAGCAGTTCTTC
CSGGGYNEQFF
>TRBJ2-1|TRBV7-9|TRBD2|once
TGTGCCAGCAGCCTTAGCGGGAAGTCCGATGAGCAGTTCTTC
CASSLSGKSDEQFF
>TRBJ1-1|TRBV14|TRBD1|NA
TGTGCCAGCAGCCAGGACAGGGGGCTATCGGCTTTCTTT
CASSQDRGLSAFF
>TRBJ2-1|TRBV6-5|NA|NA
TGTGCCAGCAAAACTTCCTACAATGAGCAGTTCTTC
CASKTSYNEQFF
>TRBJ2-7|TRBV6-1|TRBD2|NA
TGTGCCAGCAGTGAATGGCAAGCGGGACTAGAAGGCGAGCAGTACTTC
CASSEWQAGLEGEQYF
>TRBJ2-7|TRBV28|NA|NA
TGTGCCAGCAGACCGGGGTCCCGGTCCTCCTACGAGCAGTACTTC
CASRPGSRSSYEQYF
>TRBJ2-2|TRBV27|NA|many
TGTGCCAGCAGTTTGAGGGCTTCGAACACCGGGGAGCTGTTTTTT
CASSLRASNTGELFF
>TRBJ2-3|TRBV7-2|TRBD2|NA
TGTGCCAGCGGAGCTAGCGGGAAGAGCACAGATACGCAGTATTTT
CASGASGKSTDTQYF
>TRBJ1-2|TRBV27|TRBD1|NA
TGTGCCAGCAGTAAAACCGGACAGGGTGGCTACACCTTC
CASSKTGQGGYTF
>TRBJ1-5|TRBV5-1|NA|NA
TGCGCCAGCAGCTTGGGTGGGGGGGAGCCCCAGCATTTT
CASSLGGGEPQHF
>TRBJ2-5|TRBV5-1|NA|NA
TGCGCCAGCAGCTTACTAAGCCAAGAGACCCAGTACTTC
CASSLLSQETQYF
>TRBJ2-2|TRBV5-1|TRBD2|NA
TGCGCCAGCAGCTTTGCCGGGACTAGCGGGACTTGGGCCGGGGAGCTGTTTTTT
CASSFAGTSGTWAGELFF
>TRBJ2-7|TRBV6-5|NA|few
TGTGCCAGCAGCCCGTCGACAGGCTACGAGCAGTACTTC
CASSPSTGYEQYF
>TRBJ1-2|TRBV2|NA|NA
TGTGCCAGCAGTGCTGACAGTTCAAATGGCTACACCTTC
CASSADSSNGYTF
>TRBJ2-1|TRBV28|TRBD2|NA
TGTGCCAGCAGTTCTAGCGGGCCCGCCTACAATGAGCAGTTCTTC
CASSSSGPAYNEQFF
>TRBJ2-5|TRBV15|NA|NA
TGTGCCACCAGCCCAGGGCGGATGAGAGAGACCCAGTACTTC
CATSPGRMRETQYF
>TRBJ2-1|TRBV7-9|TRBD1|NA
TGTGCCAGTGCAGGGGGCTCCTACAATGAGCAGTTCTTC
CASAGGSYNEQFF
>TRBJ1-4|TRBV5-4|NA|NA
TGTGCCAGCAGTTCAGGGACAACTAATGAAAAACTGTTTTTT
CASSSGTTNEKLFF
>TRBJ1-5|TRBV6-5|NA|few
TGTGCCAGCAGTTACTCCCGCACCCTCGGTCAGCCCCAGCATTTT
CASSYSRTLGQPQHF
>TRBJ2-5|TRBV5-1|TRBD2|NA
TGCGCCAGCACGTTCGGCGGGAGGGCCGGGGAGACCCAGTACTTC
CASTFGGRAGETQYF
>TRBJ2-7|TRBV2|NA|NA
TGTGCCAGCAGTGAAGGTTGGGCACGCGAGCAGTACTTC
CASSEGWAREQYF
>TRBJ1-3|TRBV7-9|NA|NA
TGTGCCAGCAGAGCCGGACAGAACACCATATATTTT
CASRAGQNTIYF
>TRBJ1-3|TRBV19|NA|NA
TGTGCCAGTAGTCCCTCCGGGACACCCAAGCCCCGTAACACCATATATTTT
CASSPSGTPKPRNTIYF
>TRBJ2-2|TRBV11-1|NA|NA
TGTGCCAGCAGCCTCAGGGACACCGGGGAGCTGTTTTTT
CASSLRDTGELFF
>TRBJ2-5|TRBV18|TRBD2|NA
TGTGCCAGCTCCCCGGGACTAGCGGGAGAAGAGACCCAGTACTTC
CASSPGLAGEETQYF
>TRBJ2-1|TRBV7-6|NA|few
TGTGCCAGCAGCTTAGACAGGAGCTCCTACAATGAGCAGTTCTTC
CASSLDRSSYNEQFF
>TRBJ2-2|TRBV28|NA|NA
TGTGCCAGCAGTCTCGGGAGAGGTCACACCGGGGAGCTGTTTTTT
CASSLGRGHTGELFF
>TRBJ2-5|TRBV6-1|TRBD2|NA
TGTGCCAGCAGTGGACACATCGGGCGGGAGGGAGAGACCCAGTACTTC
CASSGHIGREGETQYF
>TRBJ2-7|TRBV28|TRBD1|NA
TGTGCCAGCAGTTTAGGGACAGGGTTCTCCTACGAGCAGTACTTC
CASSLGTGFSYEQYF
>TRBJ1-1|TRBV4-1|NA|NA
TGCGCCAGCAGCCAACGAAGAGAGGCTGAAGCTTTCTTT
CASSQRREAEAFF
>TRBJ2-7|TRBV28|TRBD1|NA
TGTGCCAGCAGTAGGACAGGACGTGGGTCCTACGAGCAGTACTTC
CASSRTGRGSYEQYF
>TRBJ2-3|TRBV5-1|TRBD2|few
TGCGCCAGCAGCGACGGACTAGCGGGAGGGTTTGGTACGCAGTATTTT
CASSDGLAGGFGTQYF
>TRBJ1-3|TRBV15|NA|NA
TGTGCCACCAGCAGAGATCCATCGGGGGGAAACACCATATATTTT
CATSRDPSGGNTIYF
>TRBJ1-2|TRBV5-5|NA|NA
TGTGCCAGCAGCTTCTCCGGGACATCAAACTATGGCTACACCTTC
CASSFSGTSNYGYTF
>TRBJ2-3|TRBV6-5|NA|NA
TGTGCCAGCAGTGAACGGGAACCCACAGATACGCAGTATTTT
CASSEREPTDTQYF
>TRBJ1-2|TRBV19|NA|NA
TGTGCCAGTAGTCGCCTTACAGGGTTTGAGTATGGCTACACCTTC
CASSRLTGFEYGYTF
>TRBJ1-2|TRBV6-5|NA|NA
TGTGCCAGCAGCCCCACTCTTAACTATGGCTACACCTTC
CASSPTLNYGYTF
>TRBJ2-3|TRBV7-9|TRBD2|NA
TGTTCCAGCAGCTTTGGGCTGGAAGCGGGGCGCACAGATACGCAGTATTTT
CSSSFGLEAGRTDTQYF
>TRBJ1-4|TRBV28|NA|NA
TGTGCCAGCAGTTTTTCCGGAGCCGCGACTAATGAAAAACTGTTTTTT
CASSFSGAATNEKLFF